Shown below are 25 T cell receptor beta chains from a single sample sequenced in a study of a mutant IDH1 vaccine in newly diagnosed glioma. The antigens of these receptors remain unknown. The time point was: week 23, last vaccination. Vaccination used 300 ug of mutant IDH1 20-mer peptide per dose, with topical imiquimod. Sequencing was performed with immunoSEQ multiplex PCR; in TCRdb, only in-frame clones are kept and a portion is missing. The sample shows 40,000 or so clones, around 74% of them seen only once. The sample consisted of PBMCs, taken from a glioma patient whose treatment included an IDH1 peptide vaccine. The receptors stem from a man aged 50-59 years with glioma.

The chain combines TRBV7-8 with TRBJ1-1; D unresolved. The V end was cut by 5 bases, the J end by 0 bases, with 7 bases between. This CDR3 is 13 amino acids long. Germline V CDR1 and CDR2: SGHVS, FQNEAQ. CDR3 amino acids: CASSREMNTEAFF. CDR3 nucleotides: TGTGCCAGCAGCCGGGAGATGAACACTGAAGCTTTCTTT.

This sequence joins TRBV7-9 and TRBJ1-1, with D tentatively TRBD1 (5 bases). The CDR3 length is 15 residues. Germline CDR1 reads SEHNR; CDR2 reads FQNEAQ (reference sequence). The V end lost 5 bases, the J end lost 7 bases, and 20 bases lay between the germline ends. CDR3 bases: TGTGCCAGCAGCCCGGGGGGTTATGGGGGAGATGAAGCTTTCTTT. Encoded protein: CASSPGGYGGDEAFF.

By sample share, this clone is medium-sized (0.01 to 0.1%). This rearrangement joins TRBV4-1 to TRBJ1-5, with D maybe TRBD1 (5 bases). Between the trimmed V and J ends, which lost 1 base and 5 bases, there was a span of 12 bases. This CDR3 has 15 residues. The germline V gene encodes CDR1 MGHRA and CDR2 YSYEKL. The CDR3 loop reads CASSQARAGDQPQHF. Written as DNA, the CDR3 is TGCGCCAGCAGCCAAGCCAGGGCGGGGGATCAGCCCCAGCATTTT.

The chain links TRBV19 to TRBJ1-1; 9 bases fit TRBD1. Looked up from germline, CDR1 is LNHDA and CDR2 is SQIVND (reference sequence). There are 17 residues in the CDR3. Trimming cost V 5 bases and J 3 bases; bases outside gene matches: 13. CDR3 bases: TGTGCCAGTAGTTCACCGGACAGGGGTCTGGATGACACTGAAGCTTTCTTT. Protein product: CASSSPDRGLDDTEAFF.

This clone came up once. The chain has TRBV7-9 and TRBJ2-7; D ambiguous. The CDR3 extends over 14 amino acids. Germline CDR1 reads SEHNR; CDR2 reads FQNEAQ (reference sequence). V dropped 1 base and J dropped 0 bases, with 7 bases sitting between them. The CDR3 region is CASSLVAASYEQYF. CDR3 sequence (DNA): TGTGCCAGCAGCTTAGTGGCCGCCTCCTACGAGCAGTACTTC.

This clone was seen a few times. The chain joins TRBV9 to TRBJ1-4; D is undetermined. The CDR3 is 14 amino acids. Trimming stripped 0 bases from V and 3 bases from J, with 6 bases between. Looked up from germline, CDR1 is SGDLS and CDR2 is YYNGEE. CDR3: CASSVDTANEKLFF. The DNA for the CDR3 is TGTGCCAGCAGCGTAGACACAGCTAATGAAAAACTGTTTTTT.

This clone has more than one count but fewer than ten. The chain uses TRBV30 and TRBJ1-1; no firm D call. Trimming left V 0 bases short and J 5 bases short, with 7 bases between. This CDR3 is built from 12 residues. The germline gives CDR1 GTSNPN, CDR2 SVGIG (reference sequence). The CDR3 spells CAWSVLGTEAFF. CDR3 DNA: TGTGCCTGGAGTGTACTCGGGACTGAAGCTTTCTTT. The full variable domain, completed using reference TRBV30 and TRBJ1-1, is SQTIHQWPATLVQPVGSPLSLECTVEGTSNPNLYWYRQAAGRGLQLLFYSVGIGQISSEVPQNLSASRPQDRQFILSSKKLLLSDSGFYLCAWSVLGTEAFFGQGTRLTVV.

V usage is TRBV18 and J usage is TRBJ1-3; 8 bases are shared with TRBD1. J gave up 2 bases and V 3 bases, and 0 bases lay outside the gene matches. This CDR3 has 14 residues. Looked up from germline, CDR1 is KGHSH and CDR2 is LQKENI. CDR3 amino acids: CASSPDRAGNTIYF. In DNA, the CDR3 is TGTGCCAGCTCACCGGACAGGGCTGGAAACACCATATATTTT.

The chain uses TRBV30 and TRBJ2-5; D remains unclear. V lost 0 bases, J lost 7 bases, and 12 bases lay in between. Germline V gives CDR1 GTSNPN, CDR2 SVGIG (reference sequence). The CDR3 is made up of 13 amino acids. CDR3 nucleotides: TGTGCCTGGAGTGTACAAGGTTCAGGGACCCAGTACTTC. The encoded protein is CAWSVQGSGTQYF.

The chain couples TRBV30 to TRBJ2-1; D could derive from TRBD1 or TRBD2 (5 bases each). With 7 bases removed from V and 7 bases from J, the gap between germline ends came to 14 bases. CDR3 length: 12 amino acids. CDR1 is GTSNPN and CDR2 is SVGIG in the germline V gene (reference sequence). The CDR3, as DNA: TGTGCCTTGGGACCCCTGGGTAATGAGCAGTTCTTC. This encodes CALGPLGNEQFF.

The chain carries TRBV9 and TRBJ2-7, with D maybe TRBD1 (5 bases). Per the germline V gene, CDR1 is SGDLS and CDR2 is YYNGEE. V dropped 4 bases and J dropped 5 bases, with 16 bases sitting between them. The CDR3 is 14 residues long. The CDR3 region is CASSLNQGSDEQYF. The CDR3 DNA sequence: TGTGCCAGCAGCCTCAACCAGGGTAGTGACGAGCAGTACTTC.

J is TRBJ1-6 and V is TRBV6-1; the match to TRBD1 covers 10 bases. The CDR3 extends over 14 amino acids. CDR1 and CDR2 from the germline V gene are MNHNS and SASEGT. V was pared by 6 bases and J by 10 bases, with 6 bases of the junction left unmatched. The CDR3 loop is CASRTGGVVSPLHF. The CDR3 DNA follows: TGTGCCAGCAGGACAGGGGGCGTCGTGTCACCCCTCCACTTT.

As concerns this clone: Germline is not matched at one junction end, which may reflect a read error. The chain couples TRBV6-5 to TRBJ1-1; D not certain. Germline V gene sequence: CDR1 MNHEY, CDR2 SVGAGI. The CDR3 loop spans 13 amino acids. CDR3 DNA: TGTGCCAGCAATTACGCGTTCAACACTGAAGCTTTCTTT. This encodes CASNYAFNTEAFF.

CDR3 loop: CASSSPRTGSTDTQYF. The CDR3 coding sequence is TGTGCCAGCAGCTCCCCGAGGACAGGGAGCACAGATACGCAGTATTTT. The chain has TRBV7-9 and TRBJ2-3, with TRBD1 matching 8 bases. The CDR3 contains 16 residues. The germline gives CDR1 SEHNR, CDR2 FQNEAQ (reference sequence). J was trimmed by 0 bases and V by 4 bases; bases with no gene match: 6.

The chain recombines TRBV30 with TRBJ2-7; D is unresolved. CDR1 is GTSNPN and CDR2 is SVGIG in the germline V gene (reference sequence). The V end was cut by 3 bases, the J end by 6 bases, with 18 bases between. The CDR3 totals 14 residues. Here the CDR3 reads CAWSPGVVLSEQYF. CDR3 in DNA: TGTGCCTGGAGCCCTGGGGTGGTCCTCAGCGAGCAGTACTTC.

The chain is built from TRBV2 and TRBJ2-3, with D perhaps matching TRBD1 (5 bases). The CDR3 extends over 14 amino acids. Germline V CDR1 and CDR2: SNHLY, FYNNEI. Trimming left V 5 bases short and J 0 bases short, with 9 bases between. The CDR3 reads CASSLDSSTDTQYF. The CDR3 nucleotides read TGTGCCAGCAGTCTCGACAGTAGCACAGATACGCAGTATTTT.

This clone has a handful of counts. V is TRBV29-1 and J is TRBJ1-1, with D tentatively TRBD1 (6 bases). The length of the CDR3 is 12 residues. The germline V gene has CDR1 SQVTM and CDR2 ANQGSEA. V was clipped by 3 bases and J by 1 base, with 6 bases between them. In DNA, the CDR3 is TGCAGCGTTGAGGGACAGAACACTGAAGCTTTCTTT. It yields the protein CSVEGQNTEAFF. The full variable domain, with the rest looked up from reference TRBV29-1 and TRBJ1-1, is SAVISQKPSRDICQRGTSLTIQCQVDSQVTMMFWYRQQPGQSLTLIATANQGSEATYESGFVIDKFPISRPNLTFSTLTVSNMSPEDSSIYLCSVEGQNTEAFFGQGTRLTVV.

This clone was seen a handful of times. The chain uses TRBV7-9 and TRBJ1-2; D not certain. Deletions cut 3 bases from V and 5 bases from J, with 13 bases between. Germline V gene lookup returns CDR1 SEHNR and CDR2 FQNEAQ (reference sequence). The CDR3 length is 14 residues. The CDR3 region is CASSLRGRGYGYTF. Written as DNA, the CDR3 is TGTGCCAGCAGCTTGCGAGGACGGGGATATGGCTACACCTTC.

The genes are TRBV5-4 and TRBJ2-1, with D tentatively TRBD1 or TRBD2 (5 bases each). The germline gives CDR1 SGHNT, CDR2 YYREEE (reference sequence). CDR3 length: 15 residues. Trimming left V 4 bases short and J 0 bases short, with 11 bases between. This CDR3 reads CASSRDPSSYNEQFF. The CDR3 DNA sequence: TGTGCCAGCAGCAGGGACCCCAGCTCCTACAATGAGCAGTTCTTC.

CDR3 residues: CASSPGVSGQPQHF. The CDR3 coding sequence is TGTGCCAGCAGCCCAGGGGTTTCAGGGCAGCCCCAGCATTTT. The V and J genes are TRBV5-6 and TRBJ1-5; the D gene is possibly TRBD1 (6 bases). There are 14 residues in the CDR3. Germline V gives CDR1 SGHDT, CDR2 YYEEEE. Trimming took 4 bases from V and 7 from J, leaving 15 bases between them.

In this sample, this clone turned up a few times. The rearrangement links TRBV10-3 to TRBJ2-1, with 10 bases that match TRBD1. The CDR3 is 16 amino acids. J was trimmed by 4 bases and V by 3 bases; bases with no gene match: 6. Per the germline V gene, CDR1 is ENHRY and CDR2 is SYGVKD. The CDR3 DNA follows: TGTGCCATCAGTGACCCGGGACAGGGGACATACAATGAGCAGTTCTTC. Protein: CAISDPGQGTYNEQFF.

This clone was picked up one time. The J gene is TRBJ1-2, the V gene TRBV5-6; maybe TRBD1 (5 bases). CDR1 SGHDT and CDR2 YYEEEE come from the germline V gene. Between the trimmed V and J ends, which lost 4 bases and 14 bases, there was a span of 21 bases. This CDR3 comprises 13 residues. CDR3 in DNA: TGTGCCAGCAGCATCGACAGTTCTATGGGGAGTACCTTC. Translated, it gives CASSIDSSMGSTF.

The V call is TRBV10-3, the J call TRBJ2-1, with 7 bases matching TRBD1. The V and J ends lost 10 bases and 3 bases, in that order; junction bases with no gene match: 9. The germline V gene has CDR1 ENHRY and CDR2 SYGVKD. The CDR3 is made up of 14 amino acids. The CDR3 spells CATLRDSNYNEQFF. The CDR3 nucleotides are TGTGCCACCCTCCGGGACAGTAACTACAATGAGCAGTTCTTC.

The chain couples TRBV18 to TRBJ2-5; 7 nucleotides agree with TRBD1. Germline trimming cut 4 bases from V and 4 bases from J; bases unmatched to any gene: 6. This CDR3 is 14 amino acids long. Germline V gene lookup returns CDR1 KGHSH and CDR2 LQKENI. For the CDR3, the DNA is TGTGCCAGCTCACGAACAGGGGAGCGAGAGACCCAGTACTTC. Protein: CASSRTGERETQYF.

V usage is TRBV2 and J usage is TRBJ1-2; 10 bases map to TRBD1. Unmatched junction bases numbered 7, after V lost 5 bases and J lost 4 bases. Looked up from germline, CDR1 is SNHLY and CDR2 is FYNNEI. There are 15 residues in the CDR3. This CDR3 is CASSSGTGVSYGYTF. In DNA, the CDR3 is TGTGCCAGCAGTTCCGGGACAGGGGTGAGCTATGGCTACACCTTC.